Below, 26 T cell receptor beta chains from the same sample are listed, as sequenced in a study of sequential checkpoint blockade in melanoma. Measured with immunoSEQ multiplex PCR; TCRdb has only the in-frame clones, and not every one. The sample shows about 40,000 clones, about nine tenths of them seen only once. Treatment specified: randomized to nivolumab then ipilimumab (arm A) or the reverse (arm B). Source: CD8+ T cells sorted from blood (inferred from file names), taken from a patient given nivolumab and ipilimumab in sequence. These TCRs come from a human donor with melanoma.

The chain is built from TRBV28 and TRBJ2-1, with D possibly TRBD2 on 6 matching bases. Trimming took off 4 bases at V and 3 bases at J, with 16 bases between the two ends. This CDR3 is built from 16 residues. Germline assignment: CDR1 MDHEN and CDR2 SYDVKM. In nucleotides, the CDR3 is TGTGCCAGCAGTTCCTTCCTAGCGACTTACTACAATGAGCAGTTCTTC. Its protein product is CASSSFLATYYNEQFF.

V is TRBV5-1 and J is TRBJ2-2; TRBD1 is a possible D gene (6 bases). This CDR3 has 13 residues. V was shortened by 4 bases and J by 7 bases, with 11 bases between the two germline ends. The germline CDR1 and CDR2 sequences are SGHRS and YFSETQ. The CDR3 sequence: CASSVTGFGELFF. The CDR3 nucleotides read TGCGCCAGCAGCGTCACAGGGTTCGGGGAGCTGTTTTTT.

This chain links TRBV27 with TRBJ2-5; no clear D gene. The DNA end is a closer match to TRBJ2-7, so the J assignment may be wrong. The CDR3 is 13 residues long. Germline lookup yields CDR1 MNHEY and CDR2 SMNVEV (reference sequence). The CDR3 loop is CASSLQASYEQYF. The CDR3 bases are TGTGCCAGCAGTTTACAAGCGTCCTACGAGCAGTACTTC.

The chain has TRBV7-9 and TRBJ1-4; 10 bases map to TRBD1. V lost 6 bases, J lost 9 bases, and 7 bases stayed unmatched. This CDR3 has 14 amino acids. Germline CDR1 is SEHNR and CDR2 is FQNEAQ (reference sequence). This chain's CDR3 is CASRPGTGEQKLFF. In nucleotides, the CDR3 is TGTGCCAGCAGGCCCGGGACAGGGGAACAAAAACTGTTTTTT.

The V call is TRBV19, the J call TRBJ1-5; maybe TRBD1 (5 bases). The CDR3 consists of 15 residues. In germline, CDR1 is LNHDA, CDR2 SQIVND (reference sequence). Trimming left V 8 bases short and J 0 bases short, with 14 bases between. In DNA form, the CDR3 reads TGTGCCAGTTCACAGGACATGGCTAGCAATCAGCCCCAGCATTTT. Encoded protein: CASSQDMASNQPQHF.

The rearrangement joins TRBV7-9 to TRBJ1-2; 7 bases are shared with TRBD1. This CDR3 has 15 amino acids. Germline V gene lookup returns CDR1 SEHNR and CDR2 FQNEAQ (reference sequence). With V trimmed by 1 base and J by 3 bases, 5 bases remained unmatched. The CDR3 spells CASSLGDSDHYGYTF. In DNA form, the CDR3 reads TGTGCCAGCAGCTTAGGGGACAGCGACCACTATGGCTACACCTTC.

This clone is a singleton in its sample. This chain uses TRBV27 with TRBJ1-4, with 7 bases that match TRBD1. The ends lost 2 bases at V and 10 bases at J; junction bases unmatched: 7. Germline values: CDR1 MNHEY, CDR2 SMNVEV (reference sequence). The CDR3 spans 14 residues. CDR3 DNA: TGTGCCAGCAGTTTAGGGACAGCCTTGGGAAAACTGTTTTTT. It codes for CASSLGTALGKLFF.

This chain uses TRBV11-2 with TRBJ1-1; 7 bases are shared with TRBD1. The trim removed 1 base at V and 5 bases at J, leaving 7 bases unmatched. The CDR3 covers 15 residues. Germline CDR1 is SGHAT and CDR2 is FQNNGV. In DNA, the CDR3 is TGTGCCAGCAGCTTAGGACAGGGCTTGGAGACTGAAGCTTTCTTT. Protein: CASSLGQGLETEAFF.

This sequence joins TRBV9 and TRBJ2-3; perhaps TRBD2 as D (5 bases). Trimming took 0 bases from V and 0 from J, leaving 11 bases between them. The CDR3 has 16 residues. Germline V lookup: CDR1 SGDLS, CDR2 YYNGEE. The CDR3 DNA follows: TGTGCCAGCAGCGTAGTAAGCGGCACCAGCACAGATACGCAGTATTTT. Its translation: CASSVVSGTSTDTQYF.

The CDR3 DNA reads as TGTGCCAGCAGCGTCGGTGGAGGGAGTGAGCAGTTCTTC. This gives the protein CASSVGGGSEQFF. The chain is built from TRBV9 and TRBJ2-1, with D possibly being TRBD2 (6 bases). Germline-derived CDR1 and CDR2 are SGDLS and YYNGEE. This CDR3 contains 13 residues. Trimming pared 2 bases from V and 9 bases from J, leaving 12 bases between.

The J gene is TRBJ1-1, the V gene TRBV30; D remains ambiguous. Germline CDR1 GTSNPN, CDR2 SVGIG (reference sequence). The CDR3 is 13 residues long. V lost 8 bases and J 1 base, leaving 14 bases between the germline ends. The CDR3 DNA reads TGTGCCCGGGAGAATATGAAGAACACTGAAGCTTTCTTT. As protein: CARENMKNTEAFF.

This sequence joins TRBV15 and TRBJ1-1, with unresolved D. CDR3 length: 14 amino acids. Trimming left V 2 bases short and J 2 bases short, with 9 bases between. The V gene's germline CDR1 is LNHNV and CDR2 YYDKDF (reference sequence). The CDR3 here is CATSRRQENTEAFF. CDR3 DNA sequence: TGTGCCACCAGCAGAAGGCAGGAAAACACTGAAGCTTTCTTT.

The V call is TRBV19, the J call TRBJ2-7; no reliable D call. Trimming took 3 bases from V and 5 from J, leaving 8 bases between them. This CDR3 contains 12 residues. From germline, CDR1 is LNHDA and CDR2 SQIVND (reference sequence). The CDR3 spells CASSIRPDEQYF. CDR3 sequence (DNA): TGTGCCAGTAGTATCCGTCCAGACGAGCAGTACTTC.

The V call is TRBV5-6, the J call TRBJ2-5, with D maybe TRBD2 (6 bases). CDR3 length: 12 amino acids. V lost 4 bases and J 7 bases, leaving 11 bases between the germline ends. Germline V gene lookup returns CDR1 SGHDT and CDR2 YYEEEE. The CDR3 loop is CASSQGLATQYF. The CDR3 region has the DNA TGTGCCAGCAGCCAGGGACTGGCGACCCAGTACTTC. Using reference TRBV5-6 and TRBJ2-5 for the parts outside the CDR3, the full variable domain is DAGVTQSPTHLIKTRGQQVTLRCSPKSGHDTVSWYQQALGQGPQFIFQYYEEEERQRGNFPDRFSGHQFPNYSSELNVNALLLGDSALYLCASSQGLATQYFGPGTRLLVL.

This clone came up a few times. The chain combines TRBV19 with TRBJ1-5, with a tentative D call TRBD1 (6 bases). The V end lost 7 bases, the J end lost 0 bases, and 13 bases lay between the germline ends. Germline V CDR1 and CDR2: LNHDA, SQIVND (reference sequence). The length of the CDR3 is 15 residues. The CDR3 DNA sequence: TGTGCCAGTACCCCAGGGGACTATAGCAATCAGCCCCAGCATTTT. Translating gives CASTPGDYSNQPQHF.

This chain joins TRBV7-9 and TRBJ2-3; 10 bases match TRBD1. Germline V gives CDR1 SEHNR, CDR2 FQNEAQ (reference sequence). V lost 5 bases and J lost 3; bases outside the gene matches: 14. This CDR3 comprises 18 residues. This CDR3 reads CASSPYQGQGSRTDTQYF. The CDR3 DNA reads as TGTGCCAGCAGCCCATATCAGGGACAGGGGAGCCGAACAGATACGCAGTATTTT.

The rearrangement joins TRBV2 to TRBJ2-1; 10 bases are shared with TRBD2. Trimming cost V 8 bases and J 8 bases; bases outside gene matches: 9. The CDR3 sequence is 14 residues long. CDR1 is SNHLY, CDR2 FYNNEI, per germline. The CDR3 region is CASYSGRDSHEQFF. CDR3 in DNA: TGTGCCAGCTACAGCGGGAGGGACTCCCATGAGCAGTTCTTC. Looking up the rest from reference TRBV2 and TRBJ2-1 gives the full variable domain: EPEVTQTPSHQVTQMGQEVILRCVPISNHLYFYWYRQILGQKVEFLVSFYNNEISEKSEIFDDQFSVERPDGSNFTLKIRSTKLEDSAMYFCASYSGRDSHEQFFGPGTRLTVL.

This clone has just one count. The chain uses TRBV9 and TRBJ2-5, with 9 bases matching TRBD2. Germline V lookup: CDR1 SGDLS, CDR2 YYNGEE. V lost 4 bases and J lost 5; bases outside the gene matches: 6. This CDR3 is 14 amino acids long. Here the CDR3 reads CASSHGTSRETQYF. The CDR3 bases are TGTGCCAGCAGCCATGGGACTAGCAGGGAGACCCAGTACTTC.

This clone was counted between two and nine times. The J gene is TRBJ2-2, the V gene TRBV10-1; 7 bases align to TRBD1. From germline, CDR1 is WNHNN and CDR2 SYGVQD (reference sequence). V gave up 0 bases and J gave up 1 base; unmatched junction bases: 5. This CDR3 has 17 amino acids. CDR3 region: CASSESLWTGNTGELFF. Written as DNA, the CDR3 is TGCGCCAGCAGTGAGTCGCTTTGGACAGGGAACACCGGGGAGCTGTTTTTT.

This chain joins TRBV15 and TRBJ1-5, with TRBD1 identical over 9 bases. Germline-derived CDR1 and CDR2 are LNHNV and YYDKDF (reference sequence). The junction had 4 bases not matched to a gene; V was cut back by 3 bases and J by 4 bases. CDR3 length: 15 amino acids. The CDR3 loop is CATSRDRGPNQPQHF. The CDR3 DNA is TGTGCCACCAGCAGGGACAGGGGACCGAATCAGCCCCAGCATTTT.

The J gene is TRBJ2-1, the V gene TRBV7-9, with TRBD2 matching over 8 bases. CDR1 and CDR2 from the germline V gene are SEHNR and FQNEAQ (reference sequence). With 5 bases clipped from V and 4 bases from J, the junction kept 7 bases outside the gene matches. The CDR3 runs to 15 residues. The CDR3 bases are TGTGCCAGCAGCGGAGCGGGAGCGGCATACAATGAGCAGTTCTTC. Encoded protein: CASSGAGAAYNEQFF.

The chain recombines TRBV7-3 with TRBJ2-3; D gene uncertain. The V gene lost 4 bases and the J gene lost 4 bases, with 9 bases spanning the gap. Germline CDR1 SGHTA, CDR2 FQGTGA. CDR3 length: 13 amino acids. CDR3: CASSSIPADTQYF. As DNA, the CDR3 is TGTGCCAGCAGCTCTATACCCGCAGATACGCAGTATTTT.

V is TRBV9 and J is TRBJ2-1, with 13 bases fitting TRBD2. After removal of 4 bases from V and 5 bases from J, the junction contained 3 bases not matched to a gene. CDR1 SGDLS and CDR2 YYNGEE come from the germline V gene. The CDR3 has 15 amino acids. The CDR3 loop is CASSRTSGSHNEQFF. CDR3 DNA: TGTGCCAGCAGCCGGACTAGCGGGAGCCACAATGAGCAGTTCTTC.

J is TRBJ2-3 and V is TRBV4-2, with D unclear. Germline lookup yields CDR1 LGHNA and CDR2 YNFKEQ. The V end lost 10 bases, the J end lost 0 bases, and 11 bases lay between the germline ends. CDR3 length: 13 amino acids. The CDR3 reads CAISTRSTDTQYF. The CDR3 coding sequence is TGTGCCATCTCAACACGTAGCACAGATACGCAGTATTTT.

V is TRBV4-1 and J is TRBJ1-4, with TRBD1 matching 9 bases. Germline trimming cut 2 bases from V and 7 bases from J; bases unmatched to any gene: 5. Germline assignment: CDR1 MGHRA and CDR2 YSYEKL. CDR3 length: 15 amino acids. The CDR3 DNA is TGCGCCAGCAGCCAACCCGACAGGGGGGGTGAAAAACTGTTTTTT. Its translation is CASSQPDRGGEKLFF.

This clone was observed a single time. This sequence joins TRBV11-2 and TRBJ2-1; TRBD2 matches at 8 bases. The CDR3 has 16 amino acids. V was pared by 4 bases and J by 8 bases, with 13 bases of the junction left unmatched. CDR1 SGHAT and CDR2 FQNNGV come from the germline V gene. Here the CDR3 DNA reads TGTGCCAGCAGCTGGTTAGCGGGGATGTCCGTAGATGAGCAGTTCTTC. Residues: CASSWLAGMSVDEQFF.